This entry lists 6 T cell receptor beta chains sequenced from one sample in a study of cytomegalovirus exposure and HLA in healthy donors. Primers: 60 Vbeta forward and 13 Jbeta reverse. Libraries were prepared by immunoSEQ multiplex PCR; TCRdb keeps only in-frame clonotypes and omits some of them. The sample holds fewer than 150,000 clones, 65% to 75% seen once. Sequenced material: PBMCs. These TCRs come from a woman aged 50 to 60 in good health and CMV-seropositive.

The chain uses TRBV5-1 and TRBJ1-2; D gene uncertain. V was pared by 0 bases and J by 8 bases, with 11 bases between. Germline values: CDR1 SGHRS, CDR2 YFSETQ. The CDR3 is 13 residues long. The CDR3 nucleotides are TGCGCCAGCAGCTTGGACCTCAGGAAGGGCTACACCTTC. Translation gives CASSLDLRKGYTF. The variable domain in full, with the rest retrieved from reference TRBV5-1 and TRBJ1-2, is KAGVTQTPRYLIKTRGQQVTLSCSPISGHRSVSWYQQTPGQGLQFLFEYFSETQRNKGNFPGRFSGRQFSNSRSEMNVSTLELGDSALYLCASSLDLRKGYTFGSGTRLTVV.

This clone was picked up one time. The V gene is TRBV20-1, the J gene TRBJ2-1; D is ambiguous. CDR1 and CDR2 (germline): DFQATT, SNEGSKA (reference sequence). The length of the CDR3 is 10 residues. V was clipped by 6 bases and J by 4 bases, with 4 bases between them. The CDR3 is CSATYNEQFF. CDR3 nucleotides: TGCAGTGCAACTTACAATGAGCAGTTCTTC.

The V call is TRBV19, the J call TRBJ2-3; tentative D call: TRBD1 (5 bases). The germline CDR1 and CDR2 sequences are LNHDA and SQIVND (reference sequence). This CDR3 contains 13 residues. Trimming cost V 8 bases and J 1 base, with 10 bases left between them. The CDR3 nucleotides are TGTGCCAGTGGCGAAGGGGGCACAGATACGCAGTATTTT. Its translation: CASGEGGTDTQYF.

The J gene is TRBJ2-7, the V gene TRBV6-5; possibly TRBD1 for D (5 bases). Germline-derived CDR1 and CDR2 are MNHEY and SVGAGI. Trimming cost V 5 bases and J 3 bases, with 14 bases left between them. The CDR3 is 14 amino acids. The CDR3 nucleotides are TGTGCCAGCAGTCCAGGGTATATGAGCTACGAGCAGTACTTC. Encoded protein: CASSPGYMSYEQYF.

The V and J genes are TRBV10-2 and TRBJ2-5; TRBD2 aligns across 12 bases. With V trimmed by 8 bases and J by 2 bases, 3 bases remained unmatched. This CDR3 is built from 14 residues. Per germline, CDR1 WSHSY and CDR2 SAAADI. CDR3: CASRLAGVQETQYF. For the CDR3, the DNA is TGCGCCAGCCGACTAGCGGGGGTTCAAGAGACCCAGTACTTC.

This clone was detected once. The chain carries TRBV6-5 and TRBJ1-2, with 8 nucleotides matching TRBD1. V lost 2 bases, J lost 3 bases, and 8 bases stayed unmatched. Germline CDR1 and CDR2: MNHEY and SVGAGI. The CDR3 loop spans 16 amino acids. The chain's CDR3 is CASSYDPDRVDYGYTF. In nucleotides, the CDR3 is TGTGCCAGCAGTTACGACCCGGACAGGGTGGACTATGGCTACACCTTC.